One sample yielded the 12 T cell receptor beta chains listed below, sequenced in a study of blood T cell repertoires in COVID-19. Repertoires were generated with immunoSEQ multiplex PCR, while TCRdb's copy carries only in-frame clones and drops some. This table has 350,000 or so clones, around 87% appearing once. Sequencing was carried out using peripheral blood. The receptors were sampled from a woman in her twenties or thirties with COVID-19, enrolled during active disease.

The chain combines TRBV10-1 with TRBJ1-5; 7 bases are shared with TRBD1. V shed 1 base and J 10 bases; nucleotides not matched to a gene: 16. The CDR3 is made up of 17 amino acids. Germline CDR1 WNHNN, CDR2 SYGVQD (reference sequence). CDR3 protein: CASSELDQDRHLGPQHF. The CDR3 coding sequence is TGCGCCAGCAGTGAGTTGGACCAGGACAGGCATTTAGGCCCCCAGCATTTT.

The gene calls are TRBV19 and TRBJ2-2; tentatively, D is TRBD1 (6 bases). CDR1 is LNHDA, CDR2 SQIVND, per germline (reference sequence). Trimming cost V 4 bases and J 1 base, with 7 bases left between them. The CDR3 runs to 14 residues. The CDR3 loop is CASSRDKNTGELFF. CDR3 DNA sequence: TGTGCCAGTAGTAGGGACAAGAACACCGGGGAGCTGTTTTTT.

This chain links TRBV11-2 with TRBJ2-7; a possible D gene is TRBD2 (6 bases). The V gene's germline CDR1 is SGHAT and CDR2 FQNNGV. The V and J ends lost 3 bases and 3 bases respectively, with 24 bases between them. There are 18 residues in the CDR3. CDR3 DNA sequence: TGTGCCAGCAGCTTCCTCTCGGTATCCGGGAGACCTATCTACGAGCAGTACTTC. It yields the protein CASSFLSVSGRPIYEQYF.

CDR3 amino acids: CASSSNAGTGGYYGYTF. DNA of the CDR3: TGTGCCAGCAGCTCCAATGCCGGGACAGGGGGATACTATGGCTACACCTTC. V gene TRBV11-2 combines with J gene TRBJ1-2; 11 bases align to TRBD1. The germline CDR1 and CDR2 sequences are SGHAT and FQNNGV. CDR3 length: 17 amino acids. Unmatched junction bases numbered 10, after V lost 4 bases and J lost 3 bases.

The chain uses TRBV19 and TRBJ2-1; possibly TRBD2 for D (6 bases). V lost 3 bases to trimming and J lost 5 bases, with 17 bases between them. This CDR3 is built from 16 residues. CDR1 is LNHDA, CDR2 SQIVND, per germline (reference sequence). The CDR3 DNA is TGTGCCAGTAGTATCGCTGGCAGACTAGTCAACAATGAGCAGTTCTTC. Translating it yields CASSIAGRLVNNEQFF.

The rearrangement uses TRBV5-1 and TRBJ1-2; TRBD1 agrees at 7 bases. The CDR3 runs to 13 residues. With 7 bases clipped from V and 1 base from J, the junction kept 4 bases outside the gene matches. Germline CDR1 SGHRS, CDR2 YFSETQ. CDR3 sequence: CASAGQFNYGYTF. Written as DNA, the CDR3 is TGCGCCAGCGCGGGACAGTTTAACTATGGCTACACCTTC. The variable domain in full, completed from reference TRBV5-1 and TRBJ1-2, reads KAGVTQTPRYLIKTRGQQVTLSCSPISGHRSVSWYQQTPGQGLQFLFEYFSETQRNKGNFPGRFSGRQFSNSRSEMNVSTLELGDSALYLCASAGQFNYGYTFGSGTRLTVV.

This chain connects TRBV9 to TRBJ2-2, with 11 bases identical to TRBD1. The CDR3 extends over 16 amino acids. V trimming: 3 bases; J trimming: 4 bases; junction bases outside the gene matches: 5. Germline lookup yields CDR1 SGDLS and CDR2 YYNGEE. Here the CDR3 reads CASSAGTGGITGELFF. The CDR3 nucleotides read TGTGCCAGCAGCGCCGGGACAGGGGGTATCACCGGGGAGCTGTTTTTT.

This chain links TRBV4-1 with TRBJ2-1, with D possibly matching TRBD2 (6 bases). V lost 0 bases and J lost 6, with 12 bases in between. The CDR3 totals 15 residues. CDR1 is MGHRA, CDR2 YSYEKL, per germline. The CDR3 DNA sequence: TGCGCCAGCAGCCAAGATGTTCGGGAGAGCAATGAGCAGTTCTTC. It codes for CASSQDVRESNEQFF.

The chain couples TRBV6-2 or TRBV6-3 to TRBJ1-5, with D perhaps TRBD1 (5 bases). V lost 5 bases to trimming and J lost 3 bases, with 11 bases between them. The length of the CDR3 is 14 residues. CDR1 and CDR2 (germline): MNHEY, SVGEGT. The CDR3 loop is CASSQGGDNQPQHF. The CDR3 DNA reads TGTGCCAGCAGTCAGGGAGGGGACAATCAGCCCCAGCATTTT.

This chain connects TRBV27 to TRBJ2-3, with 14 bases that match TRBD2. The CDR3 length is 21 residues. The ends lost 0 bases at V and 4 bases at J; junction bases unmatched: 15. Germline lookup yields CDR1 MNHEY and CDR2 SMNVEV (reference sequence). The CDR3, as DNA: TGTGCCAGCAGTTTATCGGAAACCTGGACTAGCGGGAGGCTCGGTGCAGATACGCAGTATTTT. Translating it yields CASSLSETWTSGRLGADTQYF.

The V and J genes are TRBV29-1 and TRBJ1-3, with D unresolved. CDR3 size: 12 residues. Germline loops: CDR1 SQVTM, CDR2 ANQGSEA. V was cut by 4 bases and J by 2 bases, with 6 bases left in between. The CDR3 DNA follows: TGCAGCGTTGGGGCAGCTGGAAACACCATATATTTT. It translates to CSVGAAGNTIYF. The variable domain in full, completed from reference TRBV29-1 and TRBJ1-3, reads SAVISQKPSRDICQRGTSLTIQCQVDSQVTMMFWYRQQPGQSLTLIATANQGSEATYESGFVIDKFPISRPNLTFSTLTVSNMSPEDSSIYLCSVGAAGNTIYFGEGSWLTVV.

V and J are TRBV19 and TRBJ2-7, with D maybe TRBD2 (6 bases). Germline V gene lookup returns CDR1 LNHDA and CDR2 SQIVND (reference sequence). V was clipped by 4 bases and J by 4 bases, with 14 bases between them. This CDR3 region has 14 residues. The CDR3 DNA is TGTGCCAGTAGTAGGGAGGACGGGAATTACGAGCAGTACTTC. Translating it yields CASSREDGNYEQYF. The entire variable domain, with the rest obtained from reference TRBV19 and TRBJ2-7, is as follows: DGGITQSPKYLFRKEGQNVTLSCEQNLNHDAMYWYRQDPGQGLRLIYYSQIVNDFQKGDIAEGYSVSREKKESFPLTVTSAQKNPTAFYLCASSREDGNYEQYFGPGTRLTVT.